These 15 T cell receptor beta chains originate from one sample sequenced in a study of tissue T cells after allogeneic stem cell transplantation. TCRdb's copy holds only in-frame clones and misses some; the assay was immunoSEQ multiplex PCR. The sample lists some 25,000 clones, about 73% seen once, with approximately 8% in the top ten. Sequenced material: tissue from the ileum, taken at autopsy. The receptors stem from a female donor over 55 with lung cancer.

The count of this clone is one. The rearrangement links TRBV18 to TRBJ1-1; 10 nucleotides align to TRBD1. V shed 4 bases and J 4 bases; nucleotides not matched to a gene: 12. The CDR3 spans 17 residues. The V gene's germline CDR1 is KGHSH and CDR2 LQKENI. CDR3 sequence reads: CASSRGTGAVRSTEAFF. CDR3 DNA sequence: TGTGCCAGCTCACGGGGGACAGGGGCAGTGCGGAGCACTGAAGCTTTCTTT.

This clone has only a few counts. CDR3 region: CASSSNRQGGGNTIYF. The CDR3 DNA reads as TGTGCCAGCAGTTCTAACCGACAGGGCGGTGGAAACACCATATATTTT. The gene calls are TRBV6-6 and TRBJ1-3, with 7 nucleotides matching TRBD1. Germline assignment: CDR1 MNHNY and CDR2 SVGAGI (reference sequence). The CDR3 loop spans 16 amino acids. V was pared by 4 bases and J by 3 bases, with 9 bases of the junction left unmatched.

The rearrangement uses TRBV30 and TRBJ2-7; D may be TRBD1 (7 bases). The length of the CDR3 is 11 residues. From germline, CDR1 is GTSNPN and CDR2 SVGIG (reference sequence). Trimming removed 1 base from V and 9 bases from J, with 10 bases in between. CDR3 in amino acids: CAWSAGGGQYF. Here the CDR3 DNA reads TGTGCCTGGAGTGCAGGGGGAGGGCAGTACTTC.

This clone was detected a few times. V gene TRBV24-1 combines with J gene TRBJ2-3; TRBD1 or TRBD2 may be the D gene (6 bases each). The length of the CDR3 is 12 residues. The V end was cut by 7 bases, the J end by 7 bases, with 11 bases between. CDR1 and CDR2 from the germline V gene are KGHDR and SFDVKD. In DNA form, the CDR3 reads TGTGCCACCAGCCCGGGGGCGAATACGCAGTATTTT. This sequence encodes CATSPGANTQYF.

V gene TRBV7-3 combines with J gene TRBJ2-7; a possible D gene is TRBD1 (7 bases). V lost 4 bases and J lost 3, with 13 bases in between. Germline V gene lookup returns CDR1 SGHTA and CDR2 FQGTGA. This CDR3 has 14 amino acids. The CDR3: CASSSQGGHYEQYF. The CDR3 region has the DNA TGTGCCAGCAGCTCCCAGGGGGGACACTACGAGCAGTACTTC.

In this sample, this clone turned up once. The chain couples TRBV24-1 to TRBJ2-1; no reliable D call. CDR3 length: 13 amino acids. Germline V gene sequence: CDR1 KGHDR, CDR2 SFDVKD. The V end was cut by 3 bases, the J end by 8 bases, with 10 bases between. The CDR3 bases are TGTGCCACCAGTGATCCCTTTAGGGATGAGCAGTTCTTC. Translated, it gives CATSDPFRDEQFF.

The chain links TRBV7-9 to TRBJ1-3; D gene unclear. The germline V and J ends were trimmed by 3 bases and 0 bases, with 3 bases remaining between them. The CDR3 consists of 13 residues. From germline, CDR1 is SEHNR and CDR2 FQNEAQ (reference sequence). Here the CDR3 reads CASSLNSGNTIYF. The CDR3 DNA is TGTGCCAGCAGCTTGAACTCTGGAAACACCATATATTTT.

This chain joins TRBV29-1 and TRBJ2-6; D perhaps matches TRBD1 (6 bases). Germline CDR1 reads SQVTM; CDR2 reads ANQGSEA. The CDR3 has 15 amino acids. Trimming left V 8 bases short and J 3 bases short, with 17 bases between. CDR3 nucleotides: TGCAGCCCGAAGGTGAGGGGGAATGGGGCCAACGTCCTGACTTTC. It codes for CSPKVRGNGANVLTF.

The CDR3 loop is CASSQVDWGHSGNTIYF. The DNA for the CDR3 is TGTGCCAGCAGCCAAGTCGACTGGGGACACTCTGGAAACACCATATATTTT. The chain uses TRBV3-1 (or the pseudogene TRBV3-2) and TRBJ1-3; a possible D gene is TRBD1 (6 bases). The CDR3 consists of 17 residues. CDR1 LGHDT and CDR2 YNNKEL come from the germline V gene (reference sequence). Trimming shortened V by 1 base and J by 0 bases, and 13 bases separated the two germline ends.

The chain recombines TRBV7-2 with TRBJ2-1; the D is unclear. The V and J ends lost 2 bases and 8 bases respectively, with 13 bases between them. This CDR3 has 14 amino acids. Germline CDR1 and CDR2: SGHTA and FQGNSA. The CDR3 DNA follows: TGTGCCAGCAGCTTAAGGACCCTCCCCTATGAGCAGTTCTTC. Encoded protein: CASSLRTLPYEQFF. Based on the CDR3 plus reference TRBV7-2 and TRBJ2-1, the full variable domain is GAGVSQSPSNKVTEKGKDVELRCDPISGHTALYWYRQSLGQGLEFLIYFQGNSAPDKSGLPSDRFSAERTGGSVSTLTIQRTQQEDSAVYLCASSLRTLPYEQFFGPGTRLTVL.

The chain uses TRBV5-3 and TRBJ1-5; possibly TRBD1 for D (6 bases). TRBV5-3 is reported as an ORF; its role is uncertain. V shed 8 bases and J shed 2 bases, with 11 bases lying between them. The CDR3 runs 13 residues. The CDR3 DNA reads TGTGCCAGGGGGGCCGCGGGCAATCAGCCCCAGCATTTT. It yields the protein CARGAAGNQPQHF.

The CDR3 sequence is CASSGDRVEGTEAFF. CDR3 DNA sequence: TGCGCCAGCAGCGGAGACAGGGTCGAAGGAACTGAAGCTTTCTTT. V gene TRBV5-1 combines with J gene TRBJ1-1; 7 bases fit TRBD1. The CDR3 has 15 amino acids. Germline CDR1 is SGHRS and CDR2 is YFSETQ. Losses at the gene ends were 4 bases for V and 5 bases for J; bases not matched to a gene: 11.

V is TRBV11-2 and J is TRBJ1-6; TRBD1 is a possible D gene (5 bases). CDR1 and CDR2 (germline): SGHAT, FQNNGV. The CDR3 consists of 14 residues. V was pared by 3 bases and J by 9 bases, with 12 bases between. CDR3 nucleotide sequence: TGTGCCAGCAGCTTTGGTCAGGGCGGTTCACCCCTCCACTTT. This gives the protein CASSFGQGGSPLHF.

This clone was recorded once. The chain recombines TRBV5-5 with TRBJ2-3; D unclear. The ends were cut back, 4 bases at V and 1 base at J, with 16 bases in the middle. The CDR3 runs to 16 residues. Germline assignment: CDR1 SGHKS and CDR2 YYEKEE (reference sequence). CDR3 residues: CASSKVPLRGTDTQYF. The CDR3 coding sequence is TGTGCCAGCAGCAAAGTGCCACTCCGGGGCACAGATACGCAGTATTTT.

The rearrangement joins TRBV15 to TRBJ2-1; either TRBD1 or TRBD2 may fit D (5 bases each). Germline CDR1 and CDR2: LNHNV and YYDKDF (reference sequence). This CDR3 is built from 14 residues. Deletions cut 1 base from V and 6 bases from J, with 10 bases between. CDR3 in amino acids: CATSRGRAGNEQFF. In DNA form, the CDR3 reads TGTGCCACCAGCAGAGGCAGGGCGGGCAATGAGCAGTTCTTC.